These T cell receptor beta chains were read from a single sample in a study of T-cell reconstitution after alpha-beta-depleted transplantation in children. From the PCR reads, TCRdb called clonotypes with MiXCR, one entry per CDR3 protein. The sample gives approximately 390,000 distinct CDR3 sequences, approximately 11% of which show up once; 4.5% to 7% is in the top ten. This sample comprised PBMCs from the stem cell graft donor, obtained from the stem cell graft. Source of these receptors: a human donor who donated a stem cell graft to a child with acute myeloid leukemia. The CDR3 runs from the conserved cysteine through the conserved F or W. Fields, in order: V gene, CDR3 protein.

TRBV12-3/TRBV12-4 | CASSYDGSQTQYF
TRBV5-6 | CASSKLAGGGETQYF
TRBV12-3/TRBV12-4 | CASSLDRQGEKTQYF
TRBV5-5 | CASSLGSGPQHF
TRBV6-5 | CASSYSYTPQETQYF
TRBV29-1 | CSVEDPGYGGYTF
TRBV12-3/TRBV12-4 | CASSPNGETQYF
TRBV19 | CASRGLGETQYF
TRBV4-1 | CASSQALNGAKNIQYF
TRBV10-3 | CAIKRDDNYGYTF
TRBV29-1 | CSGTVTSGRGSQYF
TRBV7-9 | CASILRAVSGELFF
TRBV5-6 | CASSLDRGRSPTGELFF
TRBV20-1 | CSARDWGDLGSNQPQHF
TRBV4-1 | CASSQAGQPPEAFF
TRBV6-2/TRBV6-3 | CASTPGPTYEQYF
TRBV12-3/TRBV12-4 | CASHRGVQGNYGYTF